These 24 T cell receptor beta chains were sequenced from one sample in a study of somatic mutations in cytotoxic T cells in rheumatoid arthritis. Assay: immunoSEQ multiplex PCR; the TCRdb copy retains only in-frame clones and omits some. The data hold several thousand clones, with around three fifths observed a single time. Sequences were obtained from CD8+ T cells sorted from blood. Receptor source: a woman aged 35 to 49 in good health.

This chain joins TRBV7-9 and TRBJ2-5; 7 positions agree with TRBD2. Unmatched junction bases numbered 10, after V lost 7 bases and J lost 2 bases. Looked up from germline, CDR1 is SEHNR and CDR2 is FQNEAQ (reference sequence). The CDR3 sequence is 15 residues long. CDR3 residues: CASNWWGREQETQYF. CDR3 DNA sequence: TGTGCCAGCAACTGGTGGGGGAGGGAGCAAGAGACCCAGTACTTC.

The V gene is TRBV7-9, the J gene TRBJ2-7, with 8 nucleotides matching TRBD1. J gave up 1 base and V 5 bases, and 7 bases lay outside the gene matches. Germline loops: CDR1 SEHNR, CDR2 FQNEAQ (reference sequence). The CDR3 length is 15 residues. The CDR3 DNA follows: TGTGCCAGCAGCCCTCGGGACAGGAGATCCTACGAGCAGTACTTC. This gives the protein CASSPRDRRSYEQYF.

The genes are TRBV2 and TRBJ2-1; D possibly uses TRBD1 or TRBD2 (5 bases each). V gave up 1 base and J gave up 9 bases, with 13 bases separating them. Germline V gene lookup returns CDR1 SNHLY and CDR2 FYNNEI. This CDR3 is built from 14 residues. The CDR3 DNA follows: TGTGCCAGCAGTGAAGGGGGACCCATCAGTGAGCAGTTCTTC. It specifies CASSEGGPISEQFF.

The genes are TRBV2 and TRBJ1-5; D unclear. The V end was cut by 1 base, the J end by 3 bases, with 19 bases between. CDR1 is SNHLY, CDR2 FYNNEI, per germline. The CDR3 extends over 18 amino acids. In DNA form, the CDR3 reads TGTGCCAGCAGTGAAGACGGGCTCAGGTCGCCAATCAATCAGCCCCAGCATTTT. As protein: CASSEDGLRSPINQPQHF.

This clone was recorded a few times. This chain connects TRBV19 to TRBJ1-1; 7 nucleotides agree with TRBD1. The CDR3 is 17 residues long. The V and J ends lost 0 bases and 3 bases, in that order; junction bases with no gene match: 10. Germline V gene data show CDR1 as LNHDA and CDR2 as SQIVND (reference sequence). CDR3 sequence: CASSIEDRDRQDTEAFF. Written as DNA, the CDR3 is TGTGCCAGTAGTATAGAAGACAGGGACAGACAAGACACTGAAGCTTTCTTT.

The CDR3 sequence: CASSFSYEQYF. Here the CDR3 DNA reads TGTGCCAGCAGCTTCTCCTACGAGCAGTACTTC. The chain couples TRBV11-1 to TRBJ2-5; D call uncertain. The J call could be wrong; TRBJ2-7 is a better fit for the DNA end. The germline V gene has CDR1 SGHAT and CDR2 FQDESV (reference sequence). CDR3 length: 11 residues.

The chain couples TRBV2 to TRBJ2-7, with 9 bases fitting TRBD1. V was clipped by 6 bases and J by 2 bases; unmatched bases: 8. CDR3 size: 15 residues. CDR1 SNHLY and CDR2 FYNNEI come from the germline V gene. CDR3 nucleotide sequence: TGTGCCAGCAGACTGACCGGGACAGGGACCTACGAGCAGTACTTC. This encodes CASRLTGTGTYEQYF. Drawing the rest from reference TRBV2 and TRBJ2-7, the complete variable domain is EPEVTQTPSHQVTQMGQEVILRCVPISNHLYFYWYRQILGQKVEFLVSFYNNEISEKSEIFDDQFSVERPDGSNFTLKIRSTKLEDSAMYFCASRLTGTGTYEQYFGPGTRLTVT.

V gene TRBV13 combines with J gene TRBJ2-7; D gene uncertain. The V end was cut by 1 base, the J end by 3 bases, with 4 bases between. The germline gives CDR1 PRHDT, CDR2 FYEKMQ (reference sequence). This CDR3 is built from 12 residues. The CDR3 DNA follows: TGTGCCAGCAGCTTAGAGGGCTACGAGCAGTACTTC. Translating it yields CASSLEGYEQYF.

A few counts support this clone. This chain's CDR3 is CSVYGGYSYGYTF. The CDR3 coding sequence is TGCAGCGTTTATGGGGGATATTCATATGGCTACACCTTC. V and J are TRBV29-1 and TRBJ1-2; maybe TRBD1 (5 bases). The germline CDR1 and CDR2 sequences are SQVTM and ANQGSEA. The germline V and J ends were trimmed by 5 bases and 5 bases, with 15 bases remaining between them. The CDR3 has 13 amino acids.

J is TRBJ2-1 and V is TRBV2, with 7 bases lining up with TRBD2. Germline V gene lookup returns CDR1 SNHLY and CDR2 FYNNEI. Unmatched junction bases numbered 10, after V lost 11 bases and J lost 3 bases. This CDR3 has 14 amino acids. CDR3 amino acids: CAGSGTNNYNEQFF. The CDR3 DNA sequence: TGTGCCGGCTCCGGGACTAACAACTACAATGAGCAGTTCTTC.

This clone was observed a handful of times. This rearrangement joins TRBV6-6 to TRBJ1-5, with D maybe TRBD1 (5 bases). The CDR3 covers 13 residues. CDR1 and CDR2 from the germline V gene are MNHNY and SVGAGI (reference sequence). Trimming removed 2 bases from V and 3 bases from J, with 5 bases in between. CDR3 in amino acids: CASSYGANQPQHF. The CDR3 DNA reads TGTGCCAGCAGTTACGGGGCCAATCAGCCCCAGCATTTT.

The rearrangement joins TRBV5-6 to TRBJ2-3; D gene unclear. The V gene lost 3 bases and the J gene lost 3 bases, with 11 bases spanning the gap. In germline, CDR1 is SGHDT, CDR2 YYEEEE. This CDR3 contains 14 residues. The DNA of the CDR3 is TGTGCCAGCAGCTATGGGTCGGTTACAGATACGCAGTATTTT. Protein product: CASSYGSVTDTQYF.

This clone was recorded once. V usage is TRBV9 and J usage is TRBJ1-1, with 7 bases that match TRBD1. The trim removed 2 bases at V and 11 bases at J, leaving 9 bases unmatched. The CDR3 runs 13 residues. Germline CDR1 is SGDLS and CDR2 is YYNGEE. CDR3 protein: CASSVNIGTEAFF. CDR3 DNA: TGTGCCAGCAGCGTCAACATCGGGACAGAGGCTTTCTTT. Full variable domain (outside the CDR3, taken from reference TRBV9 and TRBJ1-1): DSGVTQTPKHLITATGQRVTLRCSPRSGDLSVYWYQQSLDQGLQFLIQYYNGEERAKGNILERFSAQQFPDLHSELNLSSLELGDSALYFCASSVNIGTEAFFGQGTRLTVV.

This clone showed up just a few times. This chain uses TRBV10-2 with TRBJ2-1, with D hard to call. This CDR3 contains 14 residues. Trimming removed 6 bases from V and 0 bases from J, with 9 bases in between. The germline V gene encodes CDR1 WSHSY and CDR2 SAAADI. DNA of the CDR3: TGCGCCAGCAGGGACCGAGGCTCCTACAATGAGCAGTTCTTC. This encodes CASRDRGSYNEQFF.

CDR3 sequence reads: CASSPVRDRGEQFF. The CDR3 DNA reads as TGTGCCAGCAGCCCCGTCAGGGACCGGGGTGAGCAGTTCTTC. This chain joins TRBV7-6 and TRBJ2-1, with D possibly being TRBD1 or TRBD2 (5 bases each). V was shortened by 5 bases and J by 9 bases, with 17 bases between the two germline ends. Germline V CDR1 and CDR2: SGHVS, FNYEAQ. The CDR3 is 14 residues long.

Only a few counts were recorded for this clone. V gene TRBV2 combines with J gene TRBJ1-1, with D perhaps matching TRBD1 (6 bases). Germline CDR1 reads SNHLY; CDR2 reads FYNNEI. Between the trimmed V and J ends, which lost 1 base and 5 bases, there was a span of 11 bases. The CDR3 loop spans 14 amino acids. The CDR3 spells CASSEDDRRTEAFF. DNA for the CDR3: TGTGCCAGCAGTGAAGACGACAGGAGGACTGAAGCTTTCTTT.

This clone was observed a few times. The rearrangement uses TRBV27 and TRBJ2-3, with 12 bases matching TRBD2. The J segment lost 5 bases and the V segment lost 4 bases, leaving 7 bases of the junction unmatched. Germline V CDR1 and CDR2: MNHEY, SMNVEV (reference sequence). CDR3 length: 16 residues. DNA for the CDR3: TGTGCCAGCAGTTCCTCGACTAGCGGGAGCGGAGATACGCAGTATTTT. This gives the protein CASSSSTSGSGDTQYF.

This chain joins TRBV27 and TRBJ2-1; no reliable D call. The germline V and J ends were trimmed by 3 bases and 7 bases, with 16 bases remaining between them. CDR1 is MNHEY, CDR2 SMNVEV, per germline (reference sequence). This CDR3 is built from 15 residues. CDR3 sequence (DNA): TGTGCCAGCAGTTTCTTAGGGATTCCCGGTAATGAGCAGTTCTTC. Its translation: CASSFLGIPGNEQFF.

This rearrangement joins TRBV9 to TRBJ2-3; 7 bases fit TRBD2. This CDR3 region has 15 residues. J was trimmed by 2 bases and V by 0 bases; bases with no gene match: 3. Germline values: CDR1 SGDLS, CDR2 YYNGEE. The CDR3 protein is CASSVGGLSTDTQYF. The DNA for the CDR3 is TGTGCCAGCAGCGTAGGGGGACTATCCACAGATACGCAGTATTTT. Using reference TRBV9 and TRBJ2-3 for the parts outside the CDR3, the full variable domain is DSGVTQTPKHLITATGQRVTLRCSPRSGDLSVYWYQQSLDQGLQFLIQYYNGEERAKGNILERFSAQQFPDLHSELNLSSLELGDSALYFCASSVGGLSTDTQYFGPGTRLTVL.

V and J are TRBV21-1 and TRBJ2-7. TRBV21-1 counts as a pseudogene. The CDR3 is 15 amino acids. DNA of the CDR3: TGTGCCAGCAGCAAAATGCGGACCAGATCCTACGAGCAGTACTTC. Translated, it gives CASSKMRTRSYEQYF.

This clone was recorded a few times. The rearrangement links TRBV19 to TRBJ2-1; D gene unclear. Looked up from germline, CDR1 is LNHDA and CDR2 is SQIVND (reference sequence). The CDR3 runs 13 residues. The V gene lost 3 bases and the J gene lost 4 bases, with 7 bases spanning the gap. CDR3: CASSITGYNEQFF. As DNA, the CDR3 is TGTGCCAGTAGTATCACTGGATACAATGAGCAGTTCTTC.

This clone showed up just a few times. The chain joins TRBV7-8 to TRBJ2-1; 13 nucleotides line up with TRBD2. V shed 5 bases and J 10 bases; nucleotides not matched to a gene: 5. The CDR3 contains 14 residues. The germline gives CDR1 SGHVS, CDR2 FQNEAQ. The CDR3 DNA follows: TGTGCCAGCAGCCCCGGACTAGCGGGAGTCGAGCAGTTCTTC. Residues: CASSPGLAGVEQFF.

This clone is large. The genes are TRBV9 and TRBJ2-7; 9 nucleotides align to TRBD2. From germline, CDR1 is SGDLS and CDR2 YYNGEE. After removal of 4 bases from V and 7 bases from J, the junction contained 15 bases not matched to a gene. The CDR3 extends over 16 amino acids. The CDR3 DNA follows: TGTGCCAGCAGCCCCCTCCCGCGGGAGGGCCTTGAAGAGCAGTACTTC. Protein product: CASSPLPREGLEEQYF.

This clone was counted a few times. V and J are TRBV10-3 and TRBJ2-7; D is uncertain. This CDR3 has 12 residues. Per the germline V gene, CDR1 is ENHRY and CDR2 is SYGVKD. V lost 3 bases, J lost 5 bases, and 8 bases lay in between. The CDR3 region has the DNA TGTGCCATCAGTGAACTTCTCGACGAGCAGTACTTC. Its protein product is CAISELLDEQYF.